The T cell receptor (beta chain) described here comes from a study of breast tumors, draining lymph nodes, adjacent tissues. Findings of the study overall: Luminal-like breast cancer showed significantly greater tumor-nontumor repertoire similarity than basal-like breast cancer did. The data were judged consistent with most tumor T cells coming from lymph node and expanding in tumor. Compared with lymph nodes, tumors were less diverse; compared with nontumor tissue, more.

Of note for this clonotype: Its antigen is as yet unknown.

TCRdb re-derived calls from the multiplex PCR reads in MiXCR, one entry per CDR3 protein. The sample records 150,000 to 200,000 distinct CDR3 sequences, over 25% being singletons. Trimming at V came to 4 bases and at J to 2 bases, leaving 3 bases not matched to a gene. CDR1 and CDR2 from the germline V gene are MRHNA and SNTAGT. The CDR3 totals 15 residues. Samples came from axillary lymph nodes draining the breast cancer. The sequence was obtained from a female donor with breast cancer. Some clones in this sample may be carry-over from other donors' samples. This chain joins TRBV6-4 and TRBJ2-1; TRBD2 agrees at 9 bases. The specimen was axillary lymph node tissue. The CDR3 loop reads CASSAGTSTYNEQFF. The CDR3 DNA follows: TGTGCCAGCAGTGCCGGGACTAGCACCTACAATGAGCAGTTCTTC.